This passage covers 32 T cell receptor beta chains from one sample sequenced in a study of CD8 T cells in ankylosing spondylitis. Study-level findings and limits: For ankylosing spondylitis blood, a TCR beta motif of about eight highly homologous variants appeared characteristic.

These receptors' targets are unknown. Via MiXCR, TCRdb re-called the 5' RACE reads, giving one row per CDR3 protein. Found here are some 700,000 distinct CDR3 sequences, 15% to 20% of them singletons; the top ten hold 15% to 20%. Sequenced sample: blood, either unsorted or a sorted T cell fraction (not recorded which). Receptors were obtained from a male donor with ankylosing spondylitis.

This clonotype has only a few counts. The V gene is TRBV7-9, the J gene TRBJ2-7; the match to TRBD1 covers 9 bases. This CDR3 comprises 15 residues. Germline V gene lookup returns CDR1 SEHNR and CDR2 FQNEAQ (reference sequence). V shed 2 bases and J 1 base; nucleotides not matched to a gene: 3. CDR3 sequence reads: CASSLPTGGSYEQYF. As DNA, the CDR3 is TGTGCCAGCAGCTTACCGACAGGGGGGTCCTACGAGCAGTACTTC.

This clonotype has more than one count but fewer than ten. V is TRBV30 and J is TRBJ1-1; weak D call: TRBD1 (6 bases). This CDR3 contains 13 residues. The ends were cut back, 3 bases at V and 3 bases at J, with 11 bases in the middle. Germline assignment: CDR1 GTSNPN and CDR2 SVGIG (reference sequence). The CDR3 DNA follows: TGTGCCTGGAGCGGGGGGGCGGACACTGAAGCTTTCTTT. Translation gives CAWSGGADTEAFF.

Concerning this clonotype: One end of the junction does not line up with germline, which may come from a read error. The chain couples TRBV20-1 to TRBJ2-4; D possibly corresponds to TRBD2 (8 bases). The V gene's germline CDR1 is DFQATT and CDR2 SNEGSKA (reference sequence). This CDR3 comprises 18 residues. The CDR3 DNA reads TGCTGTGCGACACCAAAAAGACAGGGCGGGGGGGCCAAAAACATTCAGTACTTC. As protein: CCATPKRQGGGAKNIQYF.

This clonotype was picked up a small number of times. The V gene is TRBV7-6, the J gene TRBJ1-4; D call uncertain. This CDR3 has 14 residues. Germline V gene sequence: CDR1 SGHVS, CDR2 FNYEAQ. Trimming left V 4 bases short and J 3 bases short, with 9 bases between. The CDR3 sequence: CASSSPEANEKLFF. CDR3 nucleotide sequence: TGTGCCAGCAGCTCCCCCGAGGCTAATGAAAAACTGTTTTTT.

This clonotype showed up just a few times. This chain connects TRBV4-2 to TRBJ2-5, with 9 bases matching TRBD2. The CDR3 covers 16 residues. The germline V gene has CDR1 LGHNA and CDR2 YNFKEQ. Germline trimming cut 0 bases from V and 9 bases from J; bases unmatched to any gene: 11. The CDR3 loop is CASSQEPLAGSGAQYF. CDR3 sequence (DNA): TGTGCCAGCAGCCAAGAGCCACTAGCGGGCTCCGGGGCCCAGTACTTC.

This chain links TRBV5-1 with TRBJ2-1; D possibly corresponds to TRBD1 (6 bases). The V and J ends lost 4 bases and 7 bases respectively, with 15 bases between them. The CDR3 totals 14 residues. Germline CDR1 is SGHRS and CDR2 is YFSETQ. The CDR3 nucleotides are TGCGCCAGCAGCGTCGGGCACCAGGGGAATGAGCAGTTCTTC. It encodes CASSVGHQGNEQFF.

This clonotype was counted only a few times. The genes are TRBV27 and TRBJ1-6, with D possibly being TRBD1 (5 bases). Trimming removed 6 bases at V and 4 bases at J, with 19 bases between. CDR1 and CDR2 from the germline V gene are MNHEY and SMNVEV (reference sequence). The CDR3 has 17 amino acids. CDR3: CASSSRLGTDYNSPLHF. Written as DNA, the CDR3 is TGTGCCAGCAGCTCCCGATTAGGGACTGATTATAATTCACCCCTCCACTTT.

This clonotype was seen repeatedly, ten times or more. The genes are TRBV20-1 and TRBJ1-1; TRBD1 matches 7 bases. The germline V gene encodes CDR1 DFQATT and CDR2 SNEGSKA (reference sequence). CDR3 length: 11 residues. This CDR3 is CLPTGSSEAFF. The CDR3 nucleotides read TGCCTACCGACAGGGAGCTCTGAAGCTTTCTTT.

This clonotype was detected a few times. CDR3 sequence reads: CAWGGGQGAYEQYF. The CDR3 coding sequence is TGTGCCTGGGGCGGGGGTCAAGGCGCCTACGAGCAGTACTTC. The gene calls are TRBV30 and TRBJ2-7; 7 nucleotides agree with TRBD2. V shed 5 bases and J 2 bases; nucleotides not matched to a gene: 9. The germline V gene has CDR1 GTSNPN and CDR2 SVGIG (reference sequence). This CDR3 region has 14 residues.

Only a few counts were recorded for this clonotype. The chain is built from TRBV7-6 and TRBJ2-2, with 15 bases matching TRBD2. This CDR3 comprises 19 residues. Germline values: CDR1 SGHVS, CDR2 FNYEAQ. V dropped 3 bases and J dropped 6; count of bases not matched to a gene: 11. CDR3 in amino acids: CASSFRTSGRAKNPGELFF. The CDR3 DNA reads TGTGCCAGCAGCTTCCGGACTAGCGGGAGGGCCAAGAATCCCGGGGAGCTGTTTTTT.

The chain uses TRBV11-1 and TRBJ2-7, with D tentatively TRBD1 (5 bases). Germline values: CDR1 SGHAT, CDR2 FQDESV (reference sequence). This CDR3 comprises 14 residues. V lost 0 bases and J 6 bases, leaving 12 bases between the germline ends. The CDR3 DNA sequence: TGTGCCAGCAGCTTAGCCCAGGGTCTGGCCGAGCAGTACTTC. Protein: CASSLAQGLAEQYF.

This clonotype was recorded at least ten times. This chain uses TRBV5-1 with TRBJ2-7; D call uncertain. V lost 5 bases, J lost 3 bases, and 6 bases lay in between. This CDR3 spans 11 amino acids. CDR1 is SGHRS and CDR2 is YFSETQ in the germline V gene. CDR3 nucleotides: TGCGCCAGCAGTAGGAACTACGAGCAGTACTTC. It translates to CASSRNYEQYF.

The chain recombines TRBV7-9 with TRBJ1-1, with D uncertain. The CDR3 sequence is 13 residues long. Trimming left V 10 bases short and J 1 base short, with 13 bases between. Germline CDR1 and CDR2: SEHNR and FQNEAQ (reference sequence). For the CDR3, the DNA is TGTGCCACCAGAGAGGGCGGGAACACTGAAGCTTTCTTT. The encoded protein is CATREGGNTEAFF.

V usage is TRBV20-1 and J usage is TRBJ1-6, with 8 bases aligning to TRBD1. The V gene end was trimmed by 2 bases and the J gene end by 9 bases; junction bases not matched to a gene: 9. The CDR3 has 15 residues. CDR1 DFQATT and CDR2 SNEGSKA come from the germline V gene (reference sequence). CDR3 sequence reads: CSARKPGQETSPLHF. CDR3 DNA: TGCAGTGCTAGAAAACCGGGACAGGAGACTTCACCCCTCCACTTT.

This rearrangement joins TRBV29-1 to TRBJ2-7; no clear D. The CDR3 runs to 12 residues. Trimming cost V 4 bases and J 0 bases, with 7 bases left between them. Per the germline V gene, CDR1 is SQVTM and CDR2 is ANQGSEA. The CDR3 is CSVVVFSYEQYF. As DNA, the CDR3 is TGCAGCGTTGTAGTATTCTCCTACGAGCAGTACTTC.

In its sample, this clonotype was seen a few times. The chain recombines TRBV18 with TRBJ2-7; D perhaps matches TRBD1 (6 bases). The CDR3 extends over 14 amino acids. Germline V gives CDR1 KGHSH, CDR2 LQKENI. Trimming took 5 bases from V and 2 from J, leaving 13 bases between them. This CDR3 is CASSVSGQTYEQYF. The CDR3 bases are TGTGCCAGCTCAGTCTCCGGACAGACCTACGAGCAGTACTTC.

The J gene is TRBJ1-1, the V gene TRBV10-3, with D possibly being TRBD1 (6 bases). V was trimmed by 3 bases and J by 0 bases, leaving 8 bases between them. This CDR3 contains 14 residues. Germline CDR1 reads ENHRY; CDR2 reads SYGVKD. The chain's CDR3 is CAISEGGMNTEAFF. The CDR3 coding sequence is TGTGCCATCAGTGAAGGGGGGATGAACACTGAAGCTTTCTTT.

The chain is built from TRBV7-3 and TRBJ2-1; tentatively, D is TRBD2 (6 bases). This CDR3 has 15 amino acids. V dropped 4 bases and J dropped 1 base, with 11 bases sitting between them. Looked up from germline, CDR1 is SGHTA and CDR2 is FQGTGA. The CDR3 loop reads CASSSPGVSYNEQFF. CDR3 nucleotides: TGTGCCAGCAGCTCCCCGGGGGTTTCCTACAATGAGCAGTTCTTC.

The chain couples TRBV5-5 to TRBJ2-1, with 9 nucleotides matching TRBD1. There are 10 residues in the CDR3. CDR1 is SGHKS, CDR2 YYEKEE, per germline (reference sequence). Trimming removed 7 bases from V and 10 bases from J; junction bases left unmatched: 0. This CDR3 is CASGQGEQFF. CDR3 nucleotide sequence: TGTGCCAGCGGACAGGGGGAGCAGTTCTTC.

The V gene is TRBV6-2 or TRBV6-3, the J gene TRBJ2-1, with D possibly matching TRBD2 (6 bases). The V gene lost 2 bases and the J gene lost 6 bases, with 11 bases spanning the gap. This CDR3 spans 14 amino acids. Germline assignment: CDR1 MNHEY and CDR2 SVGEGT. The CDR3 sequence: CASSYPGTFNEQFF. As DNA, the CDR3 is TGTGCCAGCAGTTACCCCGGGACTTTCAATGAGCAGTTCTTC.

The V gene is TRBV12-3 or TRBV12-4, the J gene TRBJ2-3; unclear D gene. This CDR3 is built from 13 residues. The V and J ends lost 7 bases and 2 bases respectively, with 10 bases between them. CDR3 in DNA: TGTGCCAGCAAGACCGGGTCCACAGATACGCAGTATTTT. It codes for CASKTGSTDTQYF.

A few counts support this clonotype. V usage is TRBV6-2 or TRBV6-3 and J usage is TRBJ2-7, with 8 bases fitting TRBD1. This CDR3 has 14 residues. CDR1 and CDR2 (germline): MNHEY, SVGEGT. V dropped 4 bases and J dropped 3; count of bases not matched to a gene: 5. The CDR3 here is CASSFRDRYYEQYF. In nucleotides, the CDR3 is TGTGCCAGCAGTTTCCGGGACAGGTACTACGAGCAGTACTTC.

The gene calls are TRBV29-1 and TRBJ2-2; D is uncertain. Germline V gene sequence: CDR1 SQVTM, CDR2 ANQGSEA. The CDR3 runs 12 residues. Trimming shortened V by 4 bases and J by 3 bases, and 6 bases separated the two germline ends. This chain's CDR3 is CSVGLYTGELFF. In DNA, the CDR3 is TGCAGCGTTGGACTCTACACCGGGGAGCTGTTTTTT.

The V gene is TRBV12-3 or TRBV12-4, the J gene TRBJ2-5; TRBD2 aligns across 16 bases. Trimming took 1 base from V and 2 from J; bases not matched to a gene: 16. The CDR3 has 22 residues. CDR3 amino acids: CASSLEDVGPGLAGGWQETQYF. The CDR3 DNA sequence: TGTGCCAGCAGTTTAGAAGATGTCGGGCCGGGACTAGCGGGAGGGTGGCAAGAGACCCAGTACTTC.

This chain links TRBV11-2 with TRBJ2-7; D is perhaps TRBD1 (5 bases). Germline loops: CDR1 SGHAT, CDR2 FQNNGV. Trimming shortened V by 5 bases and J by 2 bases, and 13 bases separated the two germline ends. The CDR3 spans 14 residues. The CDR3 DNA reads TGTGCCAGCAGCCACCGACAGAGTCCCTACGAGCAGTACTTC. This encodes CASSHRQSPYEQYF.

This clonotype appeared a few times. The CDR3 is CASSPEGEREQFF. The DNA for the CDR3 is TGCGCCAGCAGCCCGGAGGGGGAGCGGGAGCAGTTCTTC. The V and J genes are TRBV5-1 and TRBJ2-1; D is perhaps TRBD1 or TRBD2 (6 bases each). This CDR3 spans 13 amino acids. From germline, CDR1 is SGHRS and CDR2 YFSETQ. V lost 4 bases, J lost 10 bases, and 15 bases lay in between.

In its sample, this clonotype was seen a few times. This chain connects TRBV3-1 to TRBJ1-5; D gene ambiguous. V was shortened by 1 base and J by 10 bases, with 11 bases between the two germline ends. The CDR3 has 13 residues. Germline lookup yields CDR1 LGHDT and CDR2 YNNKEL (reference sequence). CDR3 DNA: TGTGCCAGCAGCCAAGGGGAACACCTTCCCCAGCATTTT. It encodes CASSQGEHLPQHF.

This chain links TRBV20-1 with TRBJ2-6; the D gene is possibly TRBD1 (7 bases). Trimming removed 6 bases at V and 0 bases at J, with 24 bases between. The CDR3 loop spans 19 amino acids. CDR1 is DFQATT and CDR2 is SNEGSKA in the germline V gene (reference sequence). This CDR3 is CSAHAGSGGLNSGANVLTF. The DNA for the CDR3 is TGCAGTGCCCACGCCGGGTCAGGGGGGTTAAACTCTGGGGCCAACGTCCTGACTTTC.

This clonotype has only a few counts. The chain joins TRBV29-1 to TRBJ1-2; D is unclear. Germline V gene lookup returns CDR1 SQVTM and CDR2 ANQGSEA. The CDR3 totals 14 residues. V was shortened by 1 base and J by 14 bases, with 23 bases between the two germline ends. Written as DNA, the CDR3 is TGCAGCGTTGAAGTTGACCCAAGTGTGCCATATAAAACCTTC. Its translation is CSVEVDPSVPYKTF.

This clonotype has only a few counts. The chain couples TRBV5-6 to TRBJ2-3; D not certain. The CDR3 loop spans 15 amino acids. The V end lost 1 base, the J end lost 4 bases, and 13 bases lay between the germline ends. Looked up from germline, CDR1 is SGHDT and CDR2 is YYEEEE. CDR3: CASSLRAGIPDTQYF. CDR3 nucleotide sequence: TGTGCCAGCAGCTTGCGTGCAGGAATCCCAGATACGCAGTATTTT.

This chain links TRBV20-1 with TRBJ2-5; TRBD2 aligns across 15 bases. CDR3 length: 18 amino acids. V shed 0 bases and J 3 bases; nucleotides not matched to a gene: 8. The germline CDR1 and CDR2 sequences are DFQATT and SNEGSKA (reference sequence). CDR3: CSARDRGGLAGGEETQYF. CDR3 nucleotides: TGCAGTGCTAGAGATCGAGGGGGACTAGCGGGGGGCGAAGAGACCCAGTACTTC.

The chain combines TRBV29-1 with TRBJ1-5; D remains unclear. The length of the CDR3 is 13 residues. Between the trimmed V and J ends, which lost 5 bases and 4 bases, there was a span of 12 bases. Germline values: CDR1 SQVTM, CDR2 ANQGSEA. Written as DNA, the CDR3 is TGCAGCGTTTACCTGGACGGGAATCAGCCCCAGCATTTT. This encodes CSVYLDGNQPQHF. The whole variable domain, filled in from reference TRBV29-1 and TRBJ1-5, reads SAVISQKPSRDICQRGTSLTIQCQVDSQVTMMFWYRQQPGQSLTLIATANQGSEATYESGFVIDKFPISRPNLTFSTLTVSNMSPEDSSIYLCSVYLDGNQPQHFGDGTRLSIL.